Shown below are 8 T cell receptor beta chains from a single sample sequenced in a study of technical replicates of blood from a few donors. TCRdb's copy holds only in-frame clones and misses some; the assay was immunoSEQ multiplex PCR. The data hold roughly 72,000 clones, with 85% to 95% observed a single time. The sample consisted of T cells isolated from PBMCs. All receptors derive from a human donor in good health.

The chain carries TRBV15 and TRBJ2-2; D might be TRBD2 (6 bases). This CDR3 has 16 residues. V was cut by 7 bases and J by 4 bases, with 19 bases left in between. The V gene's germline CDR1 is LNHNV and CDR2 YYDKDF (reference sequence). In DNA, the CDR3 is TGTGCCACCACCCCGGTGGAGGGGCTAGGCACCGGGGAGCTGTTTTTT. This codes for CATTPVEGLGTGELFF.

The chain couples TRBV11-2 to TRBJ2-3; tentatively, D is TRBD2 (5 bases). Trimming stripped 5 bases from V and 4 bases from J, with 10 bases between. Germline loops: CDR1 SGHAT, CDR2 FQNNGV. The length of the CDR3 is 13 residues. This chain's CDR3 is CASSLRRPDTQYF. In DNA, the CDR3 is TGTGCCAGCAGCCTTCGGAGGCCAGATACGCAGTATTTT.

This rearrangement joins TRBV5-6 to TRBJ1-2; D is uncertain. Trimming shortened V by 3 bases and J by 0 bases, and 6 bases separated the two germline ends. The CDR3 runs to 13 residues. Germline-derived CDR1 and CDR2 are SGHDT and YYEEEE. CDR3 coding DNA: TGTGCCAGCAGCTCTCCAGCTAACTATGGCTACACCTTC. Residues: CASSSPANYGYTF.

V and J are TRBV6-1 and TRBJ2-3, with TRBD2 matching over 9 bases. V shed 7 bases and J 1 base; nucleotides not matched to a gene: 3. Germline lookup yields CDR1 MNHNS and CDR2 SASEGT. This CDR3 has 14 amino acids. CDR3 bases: TGTGCCAGCATCCGGACTAGCGGCACAGATACGCAGTATTTT. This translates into CASIRTSGTDTQYF.

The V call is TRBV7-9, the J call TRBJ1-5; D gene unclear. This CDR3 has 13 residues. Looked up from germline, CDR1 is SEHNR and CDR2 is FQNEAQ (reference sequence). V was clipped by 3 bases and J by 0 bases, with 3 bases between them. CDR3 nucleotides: TGTGCCAGCAGCTTTAATAGCAATCAGCCCCAGCATTTT. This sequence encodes CASSFNSNQPQHF.

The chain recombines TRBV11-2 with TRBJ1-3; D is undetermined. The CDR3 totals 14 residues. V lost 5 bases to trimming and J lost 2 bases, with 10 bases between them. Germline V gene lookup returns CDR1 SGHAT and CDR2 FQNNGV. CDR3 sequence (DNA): TGTGCCAGCAGCATGATCGGGACTGGAAACACCATATATTTT. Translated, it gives CASSMIGTGNTIYF.

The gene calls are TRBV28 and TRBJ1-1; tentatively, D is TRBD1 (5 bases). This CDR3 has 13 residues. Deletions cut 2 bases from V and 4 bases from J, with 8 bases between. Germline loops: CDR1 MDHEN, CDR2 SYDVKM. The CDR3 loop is CASSLVGGTEAFF. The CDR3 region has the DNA TGTGCCAGCAGTTTAGTGGGGGGCACTGAAGCTTTCTTT.

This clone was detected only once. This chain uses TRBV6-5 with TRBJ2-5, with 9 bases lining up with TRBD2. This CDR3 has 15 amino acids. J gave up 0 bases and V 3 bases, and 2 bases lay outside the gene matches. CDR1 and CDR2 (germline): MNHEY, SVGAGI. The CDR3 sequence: CASSYPSGNQETQYF. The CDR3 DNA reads TGTGCCAGCAGTTATCCTAGCGGGAACCAAGAGACCCAGTACTTC.